The rows below give T cell receptor beta chains drawn from one sample of a study of T cells after yellow fever vaccination. TCRdb processed the 5' RACE reads anew with MiXCR; each CDR3 protein has one entry. The sample consists of some 320,000 distinct CDR3 sequences, approximately 10% of them appearing once. Sequenced material: CD4+ T cells sorted from PBMCs, taken 5 days after the yellow fever booster vaccination. The receptors were gathered from a young man who received the YFV17D yellow fever vaccine. Each CDR3 is given with its conserved first and last residue. The order of the fields is J gene, V gene, clone size, D gene, CDR3 protein, CDR3 DNA. D genes are given only for firm matches. Clone size is stated in some rows and not others, as once, few, many or a class when expanded.

>TRBJ2-3|TRBV12-3/TRBV12-4|many|NA
CASSLAGGPGDTQYF
TGTGCCAGCAGTTTAGCGGGGGGGCCAGGAGATACGCAGTATTTT
>TRBJ2-6|TRBV5-1|NA|NA
CASRDSGANVLTF
TGCGCCAGTCGAGACTCTGGGGCCAACGTCCTGACTTTC
>TRBJ2-5|TRBV7-2|few|TRBD2
CASSETRGGQETQYF
TGTGCCAGCAGCGAGACCCGGGGGGGCCAAGAGACCCAGTACTTC
>TRBJ2-1|TRBV24-1|many|NA
CATQPVPRHEQFF
TGTGCCACTCAGCCGGTCCCCCGGCATGAGCAGTTCTTC
>TRBJ1-2|TRBV9|NA|NA
CASSAPTVGYGYTF
TGTGCCAGCAGCGCCCCGACAGTGGGCTATGGCTACACCTTC
>TRBJ2-2|TRBV7-2|many|NA
CASSLGFTGGELFF
TGTGCCAGCAGCTTAGGCTTTACGGGCGGGGAGCTGTTTTTT
>TRBJ1-2|TRBV12-3/TRBV12-4|many|NA
CASEGRGENYGYTF
TGTGCCAGCGAGGGCAGGGGAGAAAACTATGGCTACACCTTC
>TRBJ2-1|TRBV7-2|NA|TRBD1
CASSRTRDSGNEQFF
TGTGCCAGCAGTCGGACCCGGGACAGTGGCAATGAGCAGTTCTTC
>TRBJ2-3|TRBV7-7|few|NA
CASSPTWGGTDTQYF
TGTGCCAGCAGCCCGACCTGGGGAGGCACAGATACGCAGTATTTT
>TRBJ2-1|TRBV7-2|NA|TRBD2
CASRLTGGPLNEQFF
TGTGCCAGCAGATTAACGGGGGGGCCTTTGAATGAGCAGTTCTTC
>TRBJ1-1|TRBV20-1|NA|NA
CSAQGPVNTEAFF
TGCAGTGCTCAAGGCCCGGTGAACACTGAAGCTTTCTTT
>TRBJ1-1|TRBV5-5|NA|NA
CASSLAIGGTEAFF
TGTGCCAGCAGCTTGGCGATAGGAGGCACTGAAGCTTTCTTT
>TRBJ2-3|TRBV7-2|few|TRBD2
CASSLAPGGSGRDTQYF
TGTGCCAGCAGCTTAGCGCCGGGAGGAAGCGGGAGAGATACGCAGTATTTT
>TRBJ2-6|TRBV6-2/TRBV6-3|NA|TRBD1
CASSSGTGMAGANVLTF
TGTGCCAGCAGTTCCGGGACAGGGATGGCAGGGGCCAACGTCCTGACTTTC
>TRBJ1-1|TRBV20-1|few|NA
CSARLTGARRYTEAFF
TGCAGTGCTAGACTTACGGGGGCTCGACGATACACTGAAGCTTTCTTT
>TRBJ1-2|TRBV18|few|NA
CASSPSDSRGSTF
TGTGCCAGCTCCCCGTCGGACTCCCGAGGGAGCACCTTC
>TRBJ1-1|TRBV4-1|many|NA
CASSKRQEYEAFF
TGCGCCAGCAGCAAGAGACAGGAGTATGAAGCTTTCTTT
>TRBJ2-1|TRBV5-1|NA|TRBD1
CASSYSGTDNEQFF
TGCGCCAGCTCCTACTCCGGGACAGACAATGAGCAGTTCTTC
>TRBJ2-2|TRBV5-1|NA|NA
CASSRPGTPFLLFF
TGCGCCAGCAGCAGACCCGGGACCCCGTTTCTACTGTTTTTT
>TRBJ2-1|TRBV7-9|few|NA
CAIPRPDNEQFF
TGTGCCATCCCAAGGCCAGACAATGAGCAGTTCTTC
>TRBJ2-3|TRBV4-2|NA|TRBD2
CASSQDPAGGLSGTDTQYF
TGTGCCAGCAGCCAAGATCCTGCGGGGGGGCTTAGTGGCACAGATACGCAGTATTTT
>TRBJ2-1|TRBV5-1|many|NA
CASSSGHGEAYEQFF
TGCGCCAGCAGCTCGGGGCACGGGGAGGCCTATGAGCAGTTCTTC
>TRBJ2-3|TRBV5-1|NA|TRBD2
CASSPVVSGLAGGAQYTDTQYF
TGCGCCAGCAGCCCCGTCGTCTCGGGGTTAGCGGGGGGGGCCCAGTACACAGATACGCAGTATTTT
>TRBJ2-1|TRBV7-9|NA|TRBD2
CASSLAGGPGNEQFF
TGTGCCAGCAGCCTAGCGGGGGGGCCAGGAAATGAGCAGTTCTTC
>TRBJ2-2|TRBV5-1|NA|NA
CASSLSGFTGELFF
TGCGCCAGCAGCTTGTCTGGGTTCACCGGGGAGCTGTTTTTT
>TRBJ2-1|TRBV4-3|few|NA
CASSQTALTDNEQFF
TGCGCCAGCAGCCAAACAGCCTTAACGGACAATGAGCAGTTCTTC
>TRBJ2-5|TRBV15|many|NA
CATSREDRKETQYF
TGTGCCACCAGCAGAGAAGACAGAAAAGAGACCCAGTACTTC
>TRBJ2-4|TRBV7-2|few|TRBD2
CASSFTSGGPLAKNIQYF
TGTGCCAGCAGCTTTACTAGCGGGGGACCGCTAGCCAAAAACATTCAGTACTTC
>TRBJ2-3|TRBV7-2|few|NA
CASSLEVGADTQYF
TGTGCCAGCAGCTTAGAAGTGGGGGCAGATACGCAGTATTTT
>TRBJ2-3|TRBV12-3/TRBV12-4|NA|NA
CASSPPLRSSTDTQYF
TGTGCCAGCAGCCCTCCCTTGCGTTCTAGCACAGATACGCAGTATTTT